The TCR beta chain described here comes from a study of OX40 agonist ivuxolimab in advanced cancers. Study in general: Across the patients, intravenous ivuxolimab was delivered every 2 weeks at 0.01 to 10 mg/kg.

Samples of blood were obtained at baseline, on cycle 4 day 1, and on cycle 7 day 1. The assay was immunoSEQ multiplex PCR, and TCRdb's table has in-frame clones only and misses some. The table shows 70,000 to 80,000 clones, with 70% to 90% occurring only once. Here the sequenced sample was CD4+ or CD8+ T cells sorted from blood, taken in a trial of the OX40 agonist ivuxolimab. The receptor was derived from an adult with an advanced solid tumor such as melanoma, head and neck, liver or kidney cancer.

CDR3 bases: TGTGCCAGCAGCGTAGGGACGAGAGAAAATCAGCCCCAGCATTTT. This sequence encodes CASSVGTRENQPQHF. The rearrangement links TRBV9 to TRBJ1-5; D gene unclear. The CDR3 runs 15 residues. The ends were cut back, 0 bases at V and 4 bases at J, with 11 bases in the middle. Germline V lookup: CDR1 SGDLS, CDR2 YYNGEE.